The rows below give T cell receptor beta chains drawn from one sample of a study of blood T cell repertoires in COVID-19. Some clones are missing from TCRdb's copy, which holds only in-frame ones; the method was immunoSEQ multiplex PCR. Among 140,000 to 150,000 clones listed, approximately 86% were seen once. The sample comprised PBMCs or T cells enriched from blood (not recorded which). The receptors originated from a middle-aged woman who had been exposed to COVID-19. Both conserved end residues are part of each CDR3. The D gene is left open where the match is weak. Size is omitted from some rows. Given values are once, few, many or a class for expanded clones.

V gene	J gene	clone size	D gene	CDR3 protein	CDR3 DNA
TRBV28	TRBJ2-5	-	-	CASRPGGWETQYF	TGTGCCTCCAGACCCGGGGGTTGGGAGACCCAGTACTTC
TRBV28	TRBJ2-3	-	TRBD2	CASSLGTSRYTQYF	TGTGCCAGCAGCCTCGGGACTAGTAGGTATACGCAGTATTTT
TRBV3-1/TRBV3-2	TRBJ2-3	-	-	CASSQVGASTDTQYF	TGTGCCAGCAGCCAAGTGGGGGCAAGCACAGATACGCAGTATTTT
TRBV3-1/TRBV3-2	TRBJ2-1	-	TRBD2	CASSQEVGGVPHEQFF	TGTGCCAGCAGCCAAGAGGTTGGGGGGGTTCCGCATGAGCAGTTCTTC
TRBV2	TRBJ2-2	-	TRBD2	CASQGLAGSVELFF	TGTGCCAGCCAGGGACTAGCGGGTTCCGTGGAGCTGTTTTTT
TRBV3-1/TRBV3-2	TRBJ1-3	-	-	CASSQRPGPGNTIYF	TGTGCCAGCAGCCAGAGGCCAGGGCCGGGAAACACCATATATTTT
TRBV11-2	TRBJ2-1	-	TRBD1	CASSLEGQYNEQFF	TGTGCCAGCAGCTTAGAGGGACAGTACAATGAGCAGTTCTTC
TRBV5-1	TRBJ1-1	-	-	CASEVESNTEAFF	TGCGCCAGCGAGGTAGAGTCGAACACTGAAGCTTTCTTT
TRBV4-2	TRBJ2-1	-	TRBD2	CASSPLPAGGYEQFF	TGTGCCAGCAGCCCACTTCCCGCGGGAGGCTATGAGCAGTTCTTC
TRBV19	TRBJ1-1	-	TRBD1	CASRDRGRAEAFF	TGTGCCAGCAGGGACAGGGGGCGCGCTGAAGCTTTCTTT
TRBV10-1	TRBJ2-3	-	-	CASSDRGMDTQYF	TGCGCCAGCAGCGACCGGGGGATGGATACGCAGTATTTT
TRBV6-5	TRBJ1-5	few	-	CASSRGGQPQHF	TGTGCCAGCAGCCGGGGAGGTCAGCCCCAGCATTTT
TRBV12-3/TRBV12-4	TRBJ2-7	-	TRBD1	CASSFWTGYEQYF	TGTGCCAGCAGTTTTTGGACAGGCTACGAGCAGTACTTC
TRBV5-1	TRBJ2-2	-	TRBD1	CASSPDRGLNTGELFF	TGCGCCAGCAGCCCAGACAGGGGGTTAAACACCGGGGAGCTGTTTTTT
TRBV29-1	TRBJ2-7	-	TRBD2	CSVESGRAHEQYF	TGCAGCGTTGAAAGCGGGAGGGCCCACGAGCAGTACTTC
TRBV12-5	TRBJ2-1	-	-	CASGFRRGSYNEQFF	TGTGCTAGTGGTTTCCGGCGGGGATCCTACAATGAGCAGTTCTTC
TRBV5-6	TRBJ2-5	-	-	CASSLRLGRLVETQYF	TGTGCCAGCAGCTTGCGGCTGGGGCGGTTAGTAGAGACCCAGTACTTC
TRBV19	TRBJ1-1	few	TRBD1	CASSPETGRNTEAFF	TGTGCCAGTAGCCCTGAGACAGGGCGGAACACTGAAGCTTTCTTT
TRBV4-3	TRBJ2-3	-	-	CASSHDLSDTDTQYF	TGCGCCAGCAGCCATGACTTGTCCGACACAGATACGCAGTATTTT
TRBV2	TRBJ2-1	-	TRBD1	CASRGTGGDEQFF	TGTGCCAGCCGAGGGACAGGGGGCGATGAGCAGTTCTTC
TRBV19	TRBJ2-5	-	-	CASRGRLETQYF	TGTGCCAGTAGGGGGAGGTTAGAGACCCAGTACTTC
TRBV11-2	TRBJ1-2	few	-	CASSRVLGGRYGYTF	TGTGCCAGCAGCAGAGTTTTGGGGGGGCGGTATGGCTACACCTTC
TRBV9	TRBJ2-7	-	-	CASSVGGSAKSSYEQYF	TGTGCCAGCAGCGTAGGAGGTAGCGCTAAGAGCTCCTACGAGCAGTACTTC
TRBV5-1	TRBJ2-3	-	-	CASSLRAGTDTQYF	TGCGCCAGCAGCTTGAGGGCAGGGACAGATACGCAGTATTTT
TRBV6-6	TRBJ2-2	once	-	CASLVGDPGELFF	TGTGCCAGCCTGGTAGGGGATCCCGGGGAGCTGTTTTTT
TRBV24-1	TRBJ1-4	-	-	CATSDGQTNEKLFF	TGTGCCACCAGTGATGGGCAGACCAATGAAAAACTGTTTTTT
TRBV6-1	TRBJ2-7	few	TRBD2	CASSEGPGGYEQYF	TGTGCCAGCAGTGAAGGTCCGGGGGGTTACGAGCAGTACTTC
TRBV5-3	TRBJ1-2	once	-	CARSLGKRDCYGYTF	TGTGCCAGAAGCTTGGGGAAGCGGGACTGCTATGGCTACACCTTC
TRBV2	TRBJ1-2	-	-	CASSDISSNGYTF	TGTGCCAGCAGTGATATTTCGTCTAATGGCTACACCTTC
TRBV7-3	TRBJ2-5	-	-	CASSLRGDLGETQYF	TGTGCCAGCAGCTTAAGGGGGGACCTAGGAGAGACCCAGTACTTC
TRBV9	TRBJ1-4	-	-	CASSVGWGTNEKLFF	TGTGCCAGCAGCGTAGGCTGGGGCACTAATGAAAAACTGTTTTTT
TRBV7-2	TRBJ1-1	-	-	CASSTGPLRGTEAFF	TGTGCCAGCAGCACGGGTCCCCTTCGGGGCACTGAAGCTTTCTTT
TRBV7-2	TRBJ1-2	-	TRBD1	CASSLAPGTGVGYTF	TGTGCCAGCAGCTTAGCGCCCGGGACAGGGGTAGGCTACACCTTC
TRBV4-1	TRBJ2-7	-	TRBD1	CASSLNTDRGDYEQYF	TGCGCCAGCAGCCTAAATACGGACAGGGGTGACTACGAGCAGTACTTC
TRBV9	TRBJ2-5	-	-	CASSVGGGVGLYHQETQYF	TGTGCCAGCAGCGTAGGAGGAGGGGTGGGCCTATACCACCAAGAGACCCAGTACTTC
TRBV4-1	TRBJ2-1	-	TRBD2	CASSHGLAGGFYFF	TGCGCCAGCAGCCACGGACTAGCGGGGGGGTTTTATTTCTTC
TRBV5-1	TRBJ2-5	-	-	CASSLATVQETQYF	TGCGCCAGCAGCTTGGCCACGGTCCAAGAGACCCAGTACTTC
TRBV5-1	TRBJ2-2	-	TRBD2	CASSFSSGGSNTGELFF	TGCGCCAGCAGCTTCTCTAGCGGGGGGTCGAACACCGGGGAGCTGTTTTTT
TRBV4-3	TRBJ2-5	-	TRBD2	CASSPTSGGIGSQYF	TGCGCCAGCAGCCCCACTAGCGGGGGAATTGGTTCCCAGTACTTC
TRBV2	TRBJ1-5	-	-	CASSEAGQSNQPQHF	TGTGCCAGCAGTGAAGCGGGGCAGAGCAATCAGCCCCAGCATTTT
TRBV28	TRBJ2-7	-	-	CASSLYDSRGGEQYF	TGTGCCAGCAGTTTATATGATTCCAGGGGTGGCGAGCAGTACTTC
TRBV3-1/TRBV3-2	TRBJ2-3	-	TRBD2	CASSQGVRGGTDTQYF	TGTGCCAGCAGCCAAGGGGTGCGGGGGGGCACAGATACGCAGTATTTT
TRBV5-6	TRBJ2-4	once	-	CASSLRTIAKNIQYF	TGTGCCAGCAGCTTGAGGACAATAGCCAAAAACATTCAGTACTTC